The present T cell receptor (beta chain) was sequenced within a study of CD8+CD57+ T cells in acquired aplastic anemia. Looking at the study overall: Mean yield of DNA from sorted CD4+ and CD8+ cells was around 3 ug. Healthy donors had, on average, approximately 11 million reads for their CD4+ cells. Broader study findings: Controls and patients did not differ significantly in CD8+ Simpson's diversity. It was found that roughly 31 CD8+ CDR3 sequences were shared between patients and controls.

CDR1 and CDR2 from the germline V gene are SGHDN and FVKESK. The CDR3 is 13 amino acids. V dropped 4 bases and J dropped 14; count of bases not matched to a gene: 11. Profiling of TCR beta VDJ combinations and CDR3 sequences used genomic DNA as template. MiXCR, run by TCRdb on the reads, gives a single entry per CDR3 protein. There are about 210,000 distinct CDR3 sequences in the sample; 60% to 65% occur only once, and approximately 30% lies in the top ten. Remarks on this clonotype: What it binds is not known.

The rearrangement uses TRBV14 and TRBJ2-3; 8 positions match TRBD2. The sample comprised sorted CD4+, CD8+, or CD8+CD57+ T cells (not recorded which) from PBMCs. The clonotype was recovered from a human donor in good health. The CDR3 DNA reads TGTGCCAGCAGCCCCCCGGGTAGCGGGGATCGGTATTTT. Its translation: CASSPPGSGDRYF.